This TCR beta chain was recovered during a study of cytomegalovirus exposure and HLA in healthy donors. Vbeta (60) and Jbeta (13) primers were used in the PCR. Assay: immunoSEQ multiplex PCR; the TCRdb copy retains only in-frame clones and omits some. The sample records around 130,000 clones, roughly 8.3% being singletons. This clone was picked up a small number of times. V dropped 7 bases and J dropped 9; count of bases not matched to a gene: 8. Germline V gene sequence: CDR1 WSHSY, CDR2 SAAADI. The CDR3 contains 13 residues. The chain has TRBV10-2 and TRBJ1-5; 8 positions match TRBD1. The TCR originated in a man between 40 and 49 years old in good health and CMV-seronegative. Sequencing was done on a sample of PBMCs. CDR3 sequence (DNA): TGCGCCAGCATGGGACAGGTCCTTGGGCCCCAGCATTTT. Protein product: CASMGQVLGPQHF.